This passage covers 13 T cell receptor beta chains from one sample sequenced in a study of tumor-infiltrating lymphocytes in primary liver carcinoma. From approximately 0.5 ug of total RNA, TCR beta-specific cDNA was reverse-transcribed using a constant-region primer. Three rounds of nested multiplex PCR with slightly modified ARM-PCR produced TCR beta libraries. TRBV1-TRBV30 forward primers paired with a C-beta reverse primer were used in the first two PCR rounds, which ran roughly 9 cycles each. MiXCR, run by TCRdb on the multiplex PCR reads, gives a single entry per CDR3 protein. The repertoire holds 100,000 to 150,000 distinct CDR3 sequences, roughly three fifths seen once, with about 8% in the top ten. RNA and DNA were co-extracted from around 18-30 mg of unsorted bulk tissue. The sample taken for sequencing was liver tumor tissue from sampling region 3. The subset here: tumor region T3, left-lateral pole. The receptors shown here come from a woman in her sixties with primary liver carcinoma and hepatitis B virus infection.

The sample holds one count of this clonotype. A much larger clonotype is one base distant, so this may be a read error. The chain combines TRBV5-5 with TRBJ1-4; D remains unclear. Germline V gives CDR1 SGHKS, CDR2 YYEKEE (reference sequence). The V gene lost 6 bases and the J gene lost 5 bases, with 14 bases spanning the gap. The CDR3 length is 14 residues. This chain's CDR3 is CASNLGGLNEKLFF. CDR3 sequence (DNA): TGTGCCAGCAACTTAGGAGGGCTGAATGAAAAACTGTTTTTT.

Regarding this clonotype: One end of the junction varies from germline; a read error may be responsible. The chain joins TRBV11-2 to TRBJ1-2, with D unresolved. Germline loops: CDR1 SGHAT, CDR2 FQNNGV. The CDR3 covers 11 residues. The chain's CDR3 is CASSPCYGYPF. For the CDR3, the DNA is TGTGCCAGCAGCCCCTGTTACGGCTACCCCTTC.

This clonotype was recorded only once. At one of its ends the junction is not consistent with the germline gene, which may arise from a read error. The J gene is TRBJ2-7, the V gene TRBV6-2 or TRBV6-3, with 14 positions matching TRBD2. Germline loops: CDR1 MNHEY, CDR2 SVGEGT. CDR3 length: 16 residues. This CDR3 reads CVSSLGTSGRWWEQYF. In nucleotides, the CDR3 is TGCGTCAGCAGTCTCGGGACTAGCGGGAGATGGTGGGAGCAGTACTTC.

On this clonotype: The junction does not match germline at one end; this may be a read error. The chain recombines TRBV6-1 with TRBJ2-1; TRBD2 matches 9 bases. The CDR3 consists of 15 residues. Germline V gene data show CDR1 as MNHNS and CDR2 as SASEGT. DNA of the CDR3: TGTGCCAGCAGTGAAGAAGCGGGAGGATACAATGAGCAGTTTTTC. Translated, it gives CASSEEAGGYNEQFF.

Comment on this clonotype: As the CDR3 is not closed by the conserved phenylalanine or tryptophan, this likely results from a read error. V and J are TRBV29-1 and TRBJ1-1; TRBD1 matches at 8 bases. The germline V gene has CDR1 SQVTM and CDR2 ANQGSEA. The CDR3 is made up of 12 amino acids. The chain's CDR3 is CGADRDDAEAFL. The CDR3 DNA follows: TGCGGCGCGGACAGGGACGACGCTGAAGCTTTCCTT.

On this clonotype: Because the CDR3 is missing its conserved closing phenylalanine or tryptophan, this is likely a read error. The chain has TRBV11-2 and TRBJ2-2; D gene uncertain. V was clipped by 1 base and J by 9 bases, with 9 bases between them. CDR1 and CDR2 (germline): SGHAT, FQNNGV. This CDR3 contains 13 residues. The CDR3 DNA is TGTGCCAGCAGCTTAGGTCTGGCCTGGGAGCTGTTTCTT. Its protein product is CASSLGLAWELFL.

This chain links TRBV5-4 with TRBJ2-3, with 10 bases that match TRBD1. The J call may not be correct, given that the DNA end is closer to TRBJ1-5. Germline V CDR1 and CDR2: SGHNT, YYREEE (reference sequence). The CDR3 is 16 residues long. CDR3 sequence: CASSFPTGGFTDTQHF. The CDR3 DNA sequence: TGTGCCAGCAGCTTCCCGACAGGGGGCTTCACAGATACGCAGCATTTT.

Concerning this clonotype: One junction end does not reproduce the germline sequence, and a read error may be involved. The chain carries TRBV6-1 and TRBJ2-3; D is unresolved. This CDR3 has 14 residues. Germline CDR1 reads MNHNS; CDR2 reads SASEGT. CDR3 coding DNA: TGTGCCAGCCGTGAAGCATGGTTGAAAAATACGCAGTATTTT. Translation: CASREAWLKNTQYF.

The rearrangement uses TRBV6-2 or TRBV6-3 and TRBJ2-3; 8 bases agree with TRBD2. The CDR3 has 14 residues. J lost 6 bases, V lost 8 bases, and 10 bases had no gene match. Germline values: CDR1 MNHEY, CDR2 SVGEGT. The DNA for the CDR3 is TGTGCCAGCCTCTTAGCGGGATCTGCCGATACGCAGTATTTT. The encoded protein is CASLLAGSADTQYF.

Note on this clonotype: No conserved phenylalanine or tryptophan is present at the end of the CDR3, so a read error is the likely explanation. It is unclear where the CDR3 begins or ends on the DNA, so no DNA is shown, and the CDR3 is as TCRdb lists it. This sequence joins TRBV11-3 and TRBJ1-2. Including both end residues, the CDR3 is 13 amino acids long. Germline V gene sequence: CDR1 SGHNT, CDR2 YENEEA. CDR3 protein: CASSPGLNCGCTL.

About this clonotype itself: A read error may produce the germline difference seen at one junction end. This sequence joins TRBV5-8 and TRBJ1-1, with 7 positions matching TRBD1. CDR3 length: 13 residues. Looked up from germline, CDR1 is SGHTS and CDR2 is YDEGEE. The CDR3 nucleotides are TGTCCCAGCAGTCGGACAGGAAACACTGAAGCTTTCTTT. This gives the protein CPSSRTGNTEAFF. The full variable domain, in which reference TRBV5-8 and TRBJ1-1 provide the parts outside the CDR3, is EAGVTQSPTHLIKTRGQQATLRCSPISGHTSVYWYQQALGLGLQFLLWYDEGEERNRGNFPPRFSGRQFPNYSSELNVNALELEDSALYLCPSSRTGNTEAFFGQGTRLTVV.

This clonotype is termed medium-sized (0.01 to 0.1%). The gene calls are TRBV11-3 and TRBJ1-1; 7 bases line up with TRBD1. Germline lookup yields CDR1 SGHNT and CDR2 YENEEA. The ends lost 5 bases at V and 12 bases at J; junction bases unmatched: 9. This CDR3 comprises 12 residues. The CDR3 nucleotides read TGTGCCAGCAGCCGGAGCGGGACAGTAACTTTCTTT. Protein: CASSRSGTVTFF.

The count of this clonotype is one. The chain recombines TRBV29-1 with TRBJ2-1, with D hard to call. CDR1 and CDR2 (germline): SQVTM, ANQGSEA. V lost 7 bases to trimming and J lost 8 bases, with 21 bases between them. This CDR3 spans 14 amino acids. CDR3 amino acids: CSARPVLNRDEQFF. The CDR3 coding sequence is TGCAGCGCTCGGCCGGTACTTAACCGCGATGAGCAGTTCTTC.